This is a list of T cell receptor beta chains from one sample in a study of patients and donors after allogeneic stem cell transplantation. TCRdb re-derived calls from the RT-PCR reads in MiXCR, one entry per CDR3 protein. Of roughly 960,000 distinct CDR3 sequences listed, approximately 18% are singletons. Sequenced: blood, either unsorted or a sorted T cell fraction (not recorded which). The receptors shown here come from a human donor who was either an allogeneic HSCT recipient or a stem cell or donor lymphocyte infusion donor (not recorded which). It is not recorded whose cells these are; they may come from a transplant donor. The CDR3 runs from the conserved cysteine through the conserved F or W. The D gene is left open where the match is weak. Only part of the rows carry a size: once, few, many, or a class if the clone is expanded.

>NA|TRBV6-2/TRBV6-3|TRBJ1-2|NA
TGTGCCAGCAGCCAACGGCGGGGCTACACCTTC
CASSQRRGYTF
>TRBD2|TRBV5-6|TRBJ2-5|NA
TGTGCCAGCAGCCCTGCGACTAGCCTACACCAGTACTTC
CASSPATSLHQYF
>TRBD2|TRBV24-1|TRBJ2-1|many
TGTGCCACCAGGTCTAGCGGGGGTTACAATGAGCAGTTCTTC
CATRSSGGYNEQFF
>TRBD1|TRBV6-2/TRBV6-3|TRBJ2-1|few
TGTGCCAGCAGTTACCTCACAGGGGTCCCCTACAATGAGCAGTTCTTC
CASSYLTGVPYNEQFF
>NA|TRBV12-3/TRBV12-4|TRBJ2-7|few
TGTGCCAGCAGTTTAATCGGGCAGGGCGGATACGAGCAGTACTTC
CASSLIGQGGYEQYF
>NA|TRBV6-2/TRBV6-3|TRBJ2-3|NA
TGTGCCAGCAGAGCGGACGGCAGAAGCACAGATACGCAGTATTTT
CASRADGRSTDTQYF
>NA|TRBV3-1|TRBJ2-1|few
TGTGCCAGCAGCCGCCTAATTCTCAGACTCAACGGGGAGCAGTTCTTC
CASSRLILRLNGEQFF
>NA|TRBV6-7|TRBJ1-2|NA
TGTGCCAGCAGTTACACTGGACATGACAGCTATGGCTACACCTTC
CASSYTGHDSYGYTF
>NA|TRBV5-1|TRBJ2-5|few
TGCGCCAGCAGCTTACACAGGGCTGAGCAAGAGACCCAGTACTTC
CASSLHRAEQETQYF
>TRBD1|TRBV10-3|TRBJ1-2|NA
TGTGCCATCGGGACAGGGGAGACCTATGGCTACACCTTC
CAIGTGETYGYTF
>NA|TRBV29-1|TRBJ1-1|few
TGCAGCGTTCAAGGACAGACCACGAACACTGAAGCTTTCTTT
CSVQGQTTNTEAFF
>TRBD2|TRBV11-3|TRBJ2-1|NA
TGTGCCAGCAGCTTAGTAAGCGGGGGGGCCGACGAGCAGTTCTTC
CASSLVSGGADEQFF
>NA|TRBV6-1|TRBJ1-1|NA
TGTGCCAGCAGCAATGGGGGGGCCGGCACTGAAGCTTTCTTT
CASSNGGAGTEAFF
>TRBD1|TRBV25-1|TRBJ2-5|many
TGTGCCAGCAGCGCTGGACAGGGTATACGAGAGACCCAGTACTTC
CASSAGQGIRETQYF
>NA|TRBV4-2|TRBJ2-3|NA
TGTGCCAGCAGCCAAGAAACCAAGAATGTGCCTCCGTCGTCAGATACGCAGTATTTT
CASSQETKNVPPSSDTQYF
>NA|TRBV6-2/TRBV6-3|TRBJ2-1|NA
TGTGCCAGCACCTTACACTTGCGCGACTACAATGAGCAGTTCTTC
CASTLHLRDYNEQFF
>TRBD2|TRBV7-2|TRBJ2-5|few
TGTGCCAGCAGCTTAGGACGCCGGGGGGGCAGCCAGGAGACCCAGTACTTC
CASSLGRRGGSQETQYF